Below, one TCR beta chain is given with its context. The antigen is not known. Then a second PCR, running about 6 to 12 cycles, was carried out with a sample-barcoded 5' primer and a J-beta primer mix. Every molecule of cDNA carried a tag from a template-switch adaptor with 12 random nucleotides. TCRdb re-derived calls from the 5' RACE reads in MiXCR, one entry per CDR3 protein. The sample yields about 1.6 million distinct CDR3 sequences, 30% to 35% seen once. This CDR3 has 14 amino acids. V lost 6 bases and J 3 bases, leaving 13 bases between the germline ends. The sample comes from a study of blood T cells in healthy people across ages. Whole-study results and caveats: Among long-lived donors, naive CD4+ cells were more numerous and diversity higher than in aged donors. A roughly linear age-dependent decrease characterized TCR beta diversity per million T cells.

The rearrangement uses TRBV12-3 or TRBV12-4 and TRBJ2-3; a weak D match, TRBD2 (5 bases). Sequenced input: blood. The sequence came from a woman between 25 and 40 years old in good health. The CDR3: CASSTSGWTDTQYF. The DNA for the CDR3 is TGTGCCAGCAGCACCTCGGGGTGGACAGATACGCAGTATTTT.